Presented here are 18 T cell receptor beta chains from one specimen sequenced in a study of T cell responses to AZD1222 COVID-19 vaccine. Sequencing was performed with immunoSEQ multiplex PCR; in TCRdb, only in-frame clones are kept and a portion is missing. The data show about 130,000 clones, around 90% seen once. The sample was peripheral blood, taken on day 0 of AZD1222 vaccination. Source of these receptors: an adult in good health.

As to this clone: Relative to the germline gene, one junction end is altered; a read error may explain this. CDR3 bases: TGTGCTAGCAGCCAGAGAAGAGGGACTGAAGCTTTCTTT. Translating it yields CASSQRRGTEAFF. This sequence joins TRBV7-7 and TRBJ1-1; unclear D gene. CDR1 SSHAT and CDR2 FNYEAQ come from the germline V gene (reference sequence). The CDR3 sequence is 13 residues long. The full variable domain, its missing parts supplied by reference TRBV7-7 and TRBJ1-1, is GAGVSQSPRYKVTKRGQDVTLRCDPISSHATLYWYQQALGQGPEFLTYFNYEAQPDKSGLPSDRFSAERPEGSISTLTIQRTEQRDSAMYRCASSQRRGTEAFFGQGTRLTVV.

The chain has TRBV28 and TRBJ1-5; 7 nucleotides match TRBD1. This CDR3 is built from 14 residues. The ends lost 6 bases at V and 7 bases at J; junction bases unmatched: 9. In germline, CDR1 is MDHEN, CDR2 SYDVKM. Written as DNA, the CDR3 is TGTGCCAGCAGGGGGACAGTTAGCCACCAGCCCCAGCATTTT. This gives the protein CASRGTVSHQPQHF.

The chain employs TRBV5-8 and TRBJ2-1; D perhaps matches TRBD2 (6 bases). CDR1 is SGHTS and CDR2 is YDEGEE in the germline V gene. The length of the CDR3 is 15 residues. V was trimmed by 4 bases and J by 5 bases, leaving 16 bases between them. This CDR3 is CASSPRPSANNEQFF. The CDR3 DNA sequence: TGTGCCAGCAGCCCCAGGCCTAGCGCAAACAATGAGCAGTTCTTC.

The J gene is TRBJ1-6, the V gene TRBV6-4, with D perhaps matching TRBD1 (6 bases). Germline assignment: CDR1 MRHNA and CDR2 SNTAGT. The CDR3 is 15 residues long. V was cut by 7 bases and J by 6 bases, with 16 bases left in between. In DNA form, the CDR3 reads TGTGCCAGCAAAGCACAGGGAAATGCTAATTCACCCCTCCACTTT. Encoded protein: CASKAQGNANSPLHF.

CDR3 bases: TGCGCCAGCAGCCAAGATATCCGGGGTGAGGATACGCAGTATTTT. This encodes CASSQDIRGEDTQYF. V is TRBV4-3 and J is TRBJ2-3; D may be TRBD2 (5 bases). V shed 0 bases and J shed 6 bases, with 13 bases lying between them. The CDR3 runs 15 residues. The germline V gene encodes CDR1 LGHNA and CDR2 YSLEER.

The chain uses TRBV5-4 and TRBJ1-3; 7 bases match TRBD1. The V and J ends lost 2 bases and 0 bases, in that order; junction bases with no gene match: 5. Per germline, CDR1 SGHNT and CDR2 YYREEE (reference sequence). CDR3 length: 16 amino acids. CDR3: CASSLGTEVSGNTIYF. CDR3 DNA: TGTGCCAGCAGCTTAGGGACAGAAGTCTCTGGAAACACCATATATTTT.

The chain combines TRBV18 with TRBJ2-2; TRBD1 agrees at 8 bases. V lost 2 bases to trimming and J lost 1 base; unmatched junction nucleotides: 6. CDR1 and CDR2 from the germline V gene are KGHSH and LQKENI. This CDR3 has 17 residues. This CDR3 is CASSPRATGVNTGELFF. DNA of the CDR3: TGTGCCAGCTCACCAAGGGCGACAGGGGTGAACACCGGGGAGCTGTTTTTT.

The chain has TRBV28 and TRBJ1-4; possibly TRBD1 for D (5 bases). The CDR3 consists of 14 residues. The V gene's germline CDR1 is MDHEN and CDR2 SYDVKM. V was shortened by 5 bases and J by 7 bases, with 14 bases between the two germline ends. CDR3 DNA sequence: TGTGCCAGCAGTCCGGGACCCGAGGCTGAAAAACTGTTTTTT. This gives the protein CASSPGPEAEKLFF.

V gene TRBV5-6 combines with J gene TRBJ1-3; D remains unclear. CDR3 length: 13 amino acids. V lost 6 bases to trimming and J lost 4 bases, with 11 bases between them. Germline V lookup: CDR1 SGHDT, CDR2 YYEEEE. The CDR3: CASTPFSGNTIYF. CDR3 sequence (DNA): TGTGCCAGCACCCCTTTCTCCGGAAACACCATATATTTT. The full variable domain, completed using reference TRBV5-6 and TRBJ1-3, is DAGVTQSPTHLIKTRGQQVTLRCSPKSGHDTVSWYQQALGQGPQFIFQYYEEEERQRGNFPDRFSGHQFPNYSSELNVNALLLGDSALYLCASTPFSGNTIYFGEGSWLTVV.

This clone was recorded once. The V call is TRBV19, the J call TRBJ1-1; D gene ambiguous. CDR1 LNHDA and CDR2 SQIVND come from the germline V gene (reference sequence). The V and J ends lost 6 bases and 1 base respectively, with 9 bases between them. This CDR3 is built from 13 residues. CDR3 bases: TGTGCCAGTAGGACGGGGAAGAACACTGAAGCTTTCTTT. The encoded protein is CASRTGKNTEAFF.

The rearrangement links TRBV13 to TRBJ2-7; no reliable D call. CDR1 PRHDT and CDR2 FYEKMQ come from the germline V gene (reference sequence). This CDR3 comprises 15 residues. V gave up 1 base and J gave up 5 bases, with 15 bases separating them. The CDR3 region has the DNA TGTGCCAGCAGCTTAGCCCCGGGCACCCTCGACGAGCAGTACTTC. Its translation is CASSLAPGTLDEQYF.

The chain is built from TRBV3-1 (or the pseudogene TRBV3-2) and TRBJ1-6; 7 bases line up with TRBD1. The germline V gene encodes CDR1 LGHDT and CDR2 YNNKEL (reference sequence). The V and J ends lost 6 bases and 4 bases, in that order; junction bases with no gene match: 3. This CDR3 has 14 residues. CDR3 in amino acids: CASSSGGYNSPLHF. The DNA of the CDR3 is TGTGCCAGCAGTTCAGGGGGTTATAATTCACCCCTCCACTTT.

J is TRBJ2-6 and V is TRBV5-5; 7 bases fit TRBD1. The CDR3 is 16 residues long. Trimming removed 3 bases from V and 0 bases from J; junction bases left unmatched: 3. The germline V gene encodes CDR1 SGHKS and CDR2 YYEKEE (reference sequence). CDR3: CASSYRGGSGANVLTF. In nucleotides, the CDR3 is TGTGCCAGCAGCTACAGGGGTGGCTCTGGGGCCAACGTCCTGACTTTC.

The rearrangement joins TRBV4-3 to TRBJ1-2, with a weak D call TRBD1 (6 bases). The CDR3 loop spans 14 amino acids. With 4 bases removed from V and 5 bases from J, the gap between germline ends came to 14 bases. Germline CDR1 is LGHNA and CDR2 is YSLEER. The CDR3 region is CASSPLQGGYGYTF. CDR3 DNA sequence: TGCGCCAGCAGCCCCTTACAGGGAGGGTATGGCTACACCTTC.

The chain couples TRBV12-3 or TRBV12-4 to TRBJ2-1; D is uncertain. The CDR3 runs 11 residues. Trimming pared 6 bases from V and 4 bases from J, leaving 4 bases between. In nucleotides, the CDR3 is TGTGCCAGCAGCAGATACAATGAGCAGTTCTTC. As protein: CASSRYNEQFF.

This chain joins TRBV6-5 and TRBJ2-3; no definite D call. CDR3 length: 13 residues. Germline V lookup: CDR1 MNHEY, CDR2 SVGAGI. The germline V and J ends were trimmed by 2 bases and 1 base, with 4 bases remaining between them. The CDR3 loop reads CASSYTGTDTQYF. CDR3 nucleotides: TGTGCCAGCAGTTACACCGGCACAGATACGCAGTATTTT.

The J gene is TRBJ1-1, the V gene TRBV27; 11 bases align to TRBD1. The trim removed 3 bases at V and 3 bases at J, leaving 9 bases unmatched. Per the germline V gene, CDR1 is MNHEY and CDR2 is SMNVEV (reference sequence). This CDR3 region has 17 residues. CDR3 coding DNA: TGTGCCAGCAGTTTTTGGAGGACAGGGGGCATGTACACTGAAGCTTTCTTT. Protein: CASSFWRTGGMYTEAFF.

V gene TRBV28 combines with J gene TRBJ2-7; TRBD1 aligns across 9 bases. The CDR3 covers 16 residues. Germline V gives CDR1 MDHEN, CDR2 SYDVKM. The trim removed 4 bases at V and 3 bases at J, leaving 10 bases unmatched. CDR3 DNA: TGTGCCAGCAGTTCGCCCGGGACAGGGCAGCTCTACGAGCAGTACTTC. Its protein is CASSSPGTGQLYEQYF.